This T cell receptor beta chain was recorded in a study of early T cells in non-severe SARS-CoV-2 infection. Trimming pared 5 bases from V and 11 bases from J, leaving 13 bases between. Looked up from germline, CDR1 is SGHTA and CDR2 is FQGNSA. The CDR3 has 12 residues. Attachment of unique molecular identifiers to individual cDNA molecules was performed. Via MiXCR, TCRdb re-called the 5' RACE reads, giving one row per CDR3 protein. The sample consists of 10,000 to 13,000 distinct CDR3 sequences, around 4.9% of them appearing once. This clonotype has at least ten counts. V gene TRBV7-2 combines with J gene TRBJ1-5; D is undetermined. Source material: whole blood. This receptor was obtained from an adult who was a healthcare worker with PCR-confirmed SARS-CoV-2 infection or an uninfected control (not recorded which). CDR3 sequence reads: CASSPLNGAQHF. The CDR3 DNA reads TGTGCCAGCAGCCCCCTTAATGGGGCCCAGCATTTT.